Presented here are 30 T cell receptor beta chains from one specimen sequenced in a study of blood T cell repertoires in COVID-19. The protocol was immunoSEQ multiplex PCR, while the TCRdb copy is restricted to in-frame clones and leaves out a portion. The top ten clones hold around two fifths of a sample with 110,000 or so clones, 81% of them seen once. The sample taken for sequencing was peripheral blood. All receptors come from a man older than 75 with acute or convalescent COVID-19.

The V gene is TRBV5-1, the J gene TRBJ1-2, with 10 bases identical to TRBD1. V was clipped by 4 bases and J by 8 bases; unmatched bases: 11. Germline V lookup: CDR1 SGHRS, CDR2 YFSETQ. The CDR3 extends over 15 amino acids. CDR3 in DNA: TGCGCCAGCAGCCTATCCGACAGGGGGCTGTGGGGCTACACCTTC. Translation gives CASSLSDRGLWGYTF.

The J gene is TRBJ2-2, the V gene TRBV13; maybe TRBD2 (6 bases). V lost 1 base and J 0 bases, leaving 9 bases between the germline ends. This CDR3 is built from 16 residues. Germline V lookup: CDR1 PRHDT, CDR2 FYEKMQ (reference sequence). CDR3 residues: CASSLEEGANTGELFF. CDR3 sequence (DNA): TGTGCCAGCAGCTTAGAGGAGGGCGCGAACACCGGGGAGCTGTTTTTT.

The chain combines TRBV13 with TRBJ1-2; the D gene is possibly TRBD1 (5 bases). The V gene's germline CDR1 is PRHDT and CDR2 FYEKMQ (reference sequence). This CDR3 spans 14 amino acids. The V end was cut by 1 base, the J end by 8 bases, with 14 bases between. CDR3 sequence (DNA): TGTGCCAGCAGCTTAGAGGGGCTAGTACGGGGCTACACCTTC. The encoded protein is CASSLEGLVRGYTF.

The chain carries TRBV18 and TRBJ1-4; no definite D call. The V gene's germline CDR1 is KGHSH and CDR2 LQKENI. The V end lost 3 bases, the J end lost 0 bases, and 11 bases lay between the germline ends. The CDR3 runs to 16 residues. The CDR3 reads CASSPSSRTTNEKLFF. DNA of the CDR3: TGTGCCAGCTCACCGTCCTCCAGGACAACTAATGAAAAACTGTTTTTT.

The CDR3 nucleotides read TGTGCCAGTAGTTCAACAGGGGGCCTAAATTCACCCCTCCACTTT. Protein: CASSSTGGLNSPLHF. The chain is built from TRBV19 and TRBJ1-6, with 9 bases lining up with TRBD1. The length of the CDR3 is 15 residues. The germline CDR1 and CDR2 sequences are LNHDA and SQIVND (reference sequence). The J segment lost 7 bases and the V segment lost 5 bases, leaving 6 bases of the junction unmatched.

The chain employs TRBV11-2 and TRBJ2-7; 9 nucleotides align to TRBD1. Germline values: CDR1 SGHAT, CDR2 FQNNGV. There are 14 residues in the CDR3. J was trimmed by 5 bases and V by 5 bases; bases with no gene match: 7. CDR3 DNA: TGTGCCAGCAGCCTTGGGACAGGGAGGAACGAGCAGTACTTC. Its translation is CASSLGTGRNEQYF.

The V gene is TRBV6-5, the J gene TRBJ1-5; a weak D match, TRBD1 (6 bases). The V gene lost 2 bases and the J gene lost 2 bases, with 13 bases spanning the gap. The CDR3 sequence is 16 residues long. Germline V lookup: CDR1 MNHEY, CDR2 SVGAGI. Written as DNA, the CDR3 is TGTGCCAGCAGTTACCCCCCAGGGGCCGGCAATCAGCCCCAGCATTTT. It encodes CASSYPPGAGNQPQHF.

The genes are TRBV7-9 and TRBJ2-7; D is unresolved. The germline gives CDR1 SEHNR, CDR2 FQNEAQ (reference sequence). The germline V and J ends were trimmed by 8 bases and 2 bases, with 16 bases remaining between them. The CDR3 runs to 14 residues. CDR3 DNA: TGTGCCAGCGCCGAGGAGATCTACACCTACGAGCAGTACTTC. It yields the protein CASAEEIYTYEQYF.

V is TRBV3-1 (or the pseudogene TRBV3-2) and J is TRBJ2-1; 11 bases line up with TRBD2. The CDR3 totals 15 residues. Per germline, CDR1 LGHDT and CDR2 YNNKEL (reference sequence). J lost 7 bases, V lost 5 bases, and 7 bases had no gene match. CDR3 protein: CASSKTSGTKNEQFF. The CDR3 DNA reads TGTGCCAGCAGCAAGACTAGCGGGACTAAGAATGAGCAGTTCTTC.

The V and J genes are TRBV2 and TRBJ1-1; 10 positions agree with TRBD1. The CDR3 has 15 amino acids. J was trimmed by 1 base and V by 6 bases; bases with no gene match: 5. Germline V gene sequence: CDR1 SNHLY, CDR2 FYNNEI. CDR3 nucleotides: TGTGCCAGCAGGTTAGACAGGGGGCAGAACACTGAAGCTTTCTTT. Encoded protein: CASRLDRGQNTEAFF. The complete variable domain, with remaining parts taken from reference TRBV2 and TRBJ1-1, reads EPEVTQTPSHQVTQMGQEVILRCVPISNHLYFYWYRQILGQKVEFLVSFYNNEISEKSEIFDDQFSVERPDGSNFTLKIRSTKLEDSAMYFCASRLDRGQNTEAFFGQGTRLTVV.

This sequence joins TRBV27 and TRBJ1-1; possibly TRBD1 for D (5 bases). The CDR3 sequence is 13 residues long. V dropped 2 bases and J dropped 1 base, with 5 bases sitting between them. Per germline, CDR1 MNHEY and CDR2 SMNVEV (reference sequence). The CDR3 loop reads CASSLQGNTEAFF. In DNA, the CDR3 is TGTGCCAGCAGTTTACAGGGGAACACTGAAGCTTTCTTT.

The genes are TRBV23-1 and TRBJ2-7, with D tentatively TRBD2 (5 bases). TRBV23-1 falls under the ORF class, with uncertain function. The CDR3 is 13 residues long. V lost 6 bases and J lost 0, with 9 bases in between. CDR3 sequence (DNA): TGCGCCAGCAGGGCTAGCAGCTCCTACGAGCAGTACTTC. The encoded protein is CASRASSSYEQYF.

The chain couples TRBV2 to TRBJ1-5; D may be TRBD1 (6 bases). V gave up 5 bases and J gave up 0 bases, with 11 bases separating them. The germline CDR1 and CDR2 sequences are SNHLY and FYNNEI. The CDR3 extends over 15 amino acids. DNA for the CDR3: TGTGCCAGCAGTAAACAGGGCCATAGCAATCAGCCCCAGCATTTT. Amino acid sequence: CASSKQGHSNQPQHF.

The V gene is TRBV18, the J gene TRBJ2-1; D might be TRBD2 (5 bases). There are 14 residues in the CDR3. V dropped 2 bases and J dropped 11 bases, with 16 bases sitting between them. Germline V gene sequence: CDR1 KGHSH, CDR2 LQKENI. The CDR3 sequence: CASSPSPEGSQQFF. In nucleotides, the CDR3 is TGTGCCAGCTCACCAAGTCCGGAAGGGAGTCAGCAGTTCTTC.

The V and J genes are TRBV2 and TRBJ2-1; 13 bases map to TRBD2. Looked up from germline, CDR1 is SNHLY and CDR2 is FYNNEI. V dropped 5 bases and J dropped 7; count of bases not matched to a gene: 5. This CDR3 has 15 amino acids. CDR3 in DNA: TGTGCCAGCAGTCGGACTAGCGGGAGTGGGAATGAGCAGTTCTTC. The encoded protein is CASSRTSGSGNEQFF.

The chain combines TRBV15 with TRBJ2-6; the match to TRBD1 covers 10 bases. The CDR3 is 17 amino acids. Germline V lookup: CDR1 LNHNV, CDR2 YYDKDF (reference sequence). Unmatched junction bases numbered 4, after V lost 5 bases and J lost 0 bases. The CDR3 reads CATSWDRGISGANVLTF. The DNA for the CDR3 is TGTGCCACCAGCTGGGACAGGGGAATCTCTGGGGCCAACGTCCTGACTTTC.

V usage is TRBV20-1 and J usage is TRBJ2-1, with TRBD2 matching 8 bases. The length of the CDR3 is 13 residues. The V gene's germline CDR1 is DFQATT and CDR2 SNEGSKA (reference sequence). V gave up 3 bases and J gave up 9 bases; unmatched junction bases: 7. For the CDR3, the DNA is TGCAGTGCTAGTCGGACTAGCTTCGGTGAGCAGTTCTTC. It is translated as CSASRTSFGEQFF.

The CDR3 DNA follows: TGTGCCAGCAGCTTTTGGGGGCACGAGCAGTACTTC. This gives the protein CASSFWGHEQYF. The V and J genes are TRBV11-2 and TRBJ2-7; TRBD1 is a possible D gene (6 bases). The germline gives CDR1 SGHAT, CDR2 FQNNGV. V was cut by 3 bases and J by 5 bases, with 8 bases left in between. CDR3 length equals 12 residues.

CDR3 nucleotides: TGTGCCAGCTCACCACCGGACAGGTTAGCCAAAAACATTCAGTACTTC. Translation: CASSPPDRLAKNIQYF. The chain joins TRBV18 to TRBJ2-4, with 7 nucleotides matching TRBD1. V lost 0 bases, J lost 0 bases, and 2 bases stayed unmatched. CDR1 and CDR2 (germline): KGHSH, LQKENI. The CDR3 extends over 16 amino acids.

The V call is TRBV10-3, the J call TRBJ2-7; 9 bases map to TRBD1. Trimming cost V 0 bases and J 2 bases; bases outside gene matches: 8. The CDR3 is made up of 17 amino acids. CDR1 ENHRY and CDR2 SYGVKD come from the germline V gene. The CDR3 DNA is TGTGCCATCAGTGAGTCTGTCGGGACAGGGAGGCCCTACGAGCAGTACTTC. Translating gives CAISESVGTGRPYEQYF.

V and J are TRBV5-1 and TRBJ2-1, with 9 bases identical to TRBD1. The trim removed 2 bases at V and 6 bases at J, leaving 6 bases unmatched. Germline V gene sequence: CDR1 SGHRS, CDR2 YFSETQ. The CDR3 is 15 amino acids. CDR3 bases: TGCGCCAGCAGCTTACCCGGGACAGGGCTCAATGAGCAGTTCTTC. Amino acid sequence: CASSLPGTGLNEQFF.

The chain joins TRBV19 to TRBJ1-5; D is ambiguous. The CDR3 totals 15 residues. Germline V gene data show CDR1 as LNHDA and CDR2 as SQIVND (reference sequence). Deletions cut 8 bases from V and 0 bases from J, with 14 bases between. In nucleotides, the CDR3 is TGTGCCAGTTTCGACACCTATTATAGCAATCAGCCCCAGCATTTT. Its translation: CASFDTYYSNQPQHF.

The V gene is TRBV7-8, the J gene TRBJ2-2; 8 bases map to TRBD1. The germline gives CDR1 SGHVS, CDR2 FQNEAQ. J gave up 5 bases and V 6 bases, and 2 bases lay outside the gene matches. The CDR3 totals 13 residues. Written as DNA, the CDR3 is TGTGCCAGCAGGGACAGGGTTACCGGGGAGCTGTTTTTT. Its translation is CASRDRVTGELFF.

This chain uses TRBV28 with TRBJ2-7; TRBD1 aligns across 8 bases. In germline, CDR1 is MDHEN, CDR2 SYDVKM. The CDR3 is 15 amino acids. The V gene end was trimmed by 6 bases and the J gene end by 4 bases; junction bases not matched to a gene: 11. CDR3 sequence reads: CASSSPTGGGYEQYF. CDR3 DNA sequence: TGTGCCAGCAGCTCCCCCACAGGGGGTGGGTACGAGCAGTACTTC. The full variable domain, completed using reference TRBV28 and TRBJ2-7, is DVKVTQSSRYLVKRTGEKVFLECVQDMDHENMFWYRQDPGLGLRLIYFSYDVKMKEKGDIPEGYSVSREKKERFSLILESASTNQTSMYLCASSSPTGGGYEQYFGPGTRLTVT.

In its sample, this clone was seen once. This rearrangement joins TRBV30 to TRBJ2-1; D gene ambiguous. V dropped 2 bases and J dropped 5 bases, with 4 bases sitting between them. The CDR3 spans 11 residues. CDR1 is GTSNPN, CDR2 SVGIG, per germline (reference sequence). CDR3 sequence reads: CAWSLNNEQFF. The CDR3 nucleotides read TGTGCCTGGAGTCTTAACAATGAGCAGTTCTTC.

The chain links TRBV9 to TRBJ2-1; 9 bases are shared with TRBD1. The trim removed 4 bases at V and 7 bases at J, leaving 9 bases unmatched. Looked up from germline, CDR1 is SGDLS and CDR2 is YYNGEE. There are 15 residues in the CDR3. The CDR3 here is CASSYSSGQGNEQFF. CDR3 DNA: TGTGCCAGCAGCTATTCCTCGGGACAGGGTAATGAGCAGTTCTTC.

The rearrangement uses TRBV6-5 and TRBJ1-5; D is perhaps TRBD1 (6 bases). V lost 3 bases and J lost 3, with 9 bases in between. The CDR3 extends over 14 amino acids. Looked up from germline, CDR1 is MNHEY and CDR2 is SVGAGI. The CDR3 region has the DNA TGTGCCAGCAGTTATCACAGGGACAATCAGCCCCAGCATTTT. Translated, it gives CASSYHRDNQPQHF.

This clone was found a few times. The genes are TRBV7-3 and TRBJ2-2, with TRBD1 identical over 7 bases. The length of the CDR3 is 16 residues. Unmatched junction bases numbered 8, after V lost 5 bases and J lost 2 bases. Looked up from germline, CDR1 is SGHTA and CDR2 is FQGTGA. The CDR3 sequence is CASSQGGRGNTGELFF. CDR3 nucleotide sequence: TGTGCCAGCAGCCAAGGGGGCAGGGGAAACACCGGGGAGCTGTTTTTT.

The chain employs TRBV20-1 and TRBJ2-7; D possibly corresponds to TRBD1 (5 bases). The CDR3 is 11 residues long. V shed 3 bases and J shed 6 bases, with 9 bases lying between them. Per the germline V gene, CDR1 is DFQATT and CDR2 is SNEGSKA (reference sequence). The CDR3 loop is CSARGRGEQYF. The CDR3, as DNA: TGCAGTGCTAGGGGTAGGGGCGAGCAGTACTTC.

The J gene is TRBJ1-1, the V gene TRBV18, with D unresolved. CDR3 length equals 15 residues. V lost 1 base to trimming and J lost 2 bases, with 11 bases between them. Germline V gene sequence: CDR1 KGHSH, CDR2 LQKENI. The CDR3 DNA sequence: TGTGCCAGCTCACCACGCGGGAGACCAAACACTGAAGCTTTCTTT. This sequence encodes CASSPRGRPNTEAFF.